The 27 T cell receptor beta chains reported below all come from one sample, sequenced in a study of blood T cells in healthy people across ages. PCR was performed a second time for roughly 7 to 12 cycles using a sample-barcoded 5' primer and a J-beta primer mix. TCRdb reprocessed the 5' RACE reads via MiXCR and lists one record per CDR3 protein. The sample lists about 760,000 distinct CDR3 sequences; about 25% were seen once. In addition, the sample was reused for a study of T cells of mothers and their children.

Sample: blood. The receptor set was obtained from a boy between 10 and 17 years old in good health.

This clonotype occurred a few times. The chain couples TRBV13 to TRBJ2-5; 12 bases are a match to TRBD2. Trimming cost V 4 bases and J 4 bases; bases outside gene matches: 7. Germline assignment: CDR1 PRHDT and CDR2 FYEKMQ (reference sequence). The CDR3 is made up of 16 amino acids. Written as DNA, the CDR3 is TGTGCCAGCAGCTGGGGAAGACTAGCGGGGGTAGAGACCCAGTACTTC. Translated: CASSWGRLAGVETQYF.

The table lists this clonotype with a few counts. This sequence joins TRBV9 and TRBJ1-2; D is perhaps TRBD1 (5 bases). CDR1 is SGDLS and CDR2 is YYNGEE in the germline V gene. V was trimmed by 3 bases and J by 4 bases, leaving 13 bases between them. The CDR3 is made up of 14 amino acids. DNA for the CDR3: TGTGCCAGCAGCGCCGGACAAGATTTCTATGGCTACACCTTC. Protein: CASSAGQDFYGYTF. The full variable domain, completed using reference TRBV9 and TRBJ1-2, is DSGVTQTPKHLITATGQRVTLRCSPRSGDLSVYWYQQSLDQGLQFLIQYYNGEERAKGNILERFSAQQFPDLHSELNLSSLELGDSALYFCASSAGQDFYGYTFGSGTRLTVV.

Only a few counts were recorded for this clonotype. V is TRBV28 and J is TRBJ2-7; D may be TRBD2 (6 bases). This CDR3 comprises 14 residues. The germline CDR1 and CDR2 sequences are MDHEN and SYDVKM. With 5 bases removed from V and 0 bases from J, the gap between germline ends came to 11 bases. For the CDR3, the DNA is TGTGCCAGCAGTCCCCGGGGACTCTCCTACGAGCAGTACTTC. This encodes CASSPRGLSYEQYF.

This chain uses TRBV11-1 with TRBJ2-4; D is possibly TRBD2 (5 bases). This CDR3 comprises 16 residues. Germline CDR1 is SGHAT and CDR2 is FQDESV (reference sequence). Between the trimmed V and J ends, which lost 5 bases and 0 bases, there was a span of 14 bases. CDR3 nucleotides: TGTGCCAGCAGCCCAGAAGGAAGCGGAGCCAAAAACATTCAGTACTTC. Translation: CASSPEGSGAKNIQYF.

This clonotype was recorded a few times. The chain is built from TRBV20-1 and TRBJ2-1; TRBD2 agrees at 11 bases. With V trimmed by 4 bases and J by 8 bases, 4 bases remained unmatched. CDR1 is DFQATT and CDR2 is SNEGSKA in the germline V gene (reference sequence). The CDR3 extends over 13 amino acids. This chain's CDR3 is CSATGTSGHEQFF. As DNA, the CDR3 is TGCAGTGCTACCGGGACTAGCGGACATGAGCAGTTCTTC.

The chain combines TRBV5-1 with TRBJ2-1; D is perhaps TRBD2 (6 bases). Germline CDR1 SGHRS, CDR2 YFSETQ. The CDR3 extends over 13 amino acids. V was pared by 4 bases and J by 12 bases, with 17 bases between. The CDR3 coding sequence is TGCGCCAGCAGCGTCTCGACTAGACCGCGGCAGTTCTTC. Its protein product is CASSVSTRPRQFF.

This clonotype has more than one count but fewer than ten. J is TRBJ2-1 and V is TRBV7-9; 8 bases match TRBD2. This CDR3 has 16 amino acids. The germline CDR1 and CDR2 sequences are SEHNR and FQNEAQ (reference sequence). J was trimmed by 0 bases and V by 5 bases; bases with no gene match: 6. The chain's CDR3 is CASSPRLATSYNEQFF. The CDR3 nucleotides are TGTGCCAGCAGCCCTCGACTAGCGACCTCCTACAATGAGCAGTTCTTC.

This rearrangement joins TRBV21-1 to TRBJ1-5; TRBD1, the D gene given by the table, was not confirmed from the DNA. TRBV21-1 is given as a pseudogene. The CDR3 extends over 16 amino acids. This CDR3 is CASRNYRDRHNQPQHF. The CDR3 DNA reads TGTGCCAGCAGAAATTACCGGGACAGACACAATCAGCCCCAGCATTTT.

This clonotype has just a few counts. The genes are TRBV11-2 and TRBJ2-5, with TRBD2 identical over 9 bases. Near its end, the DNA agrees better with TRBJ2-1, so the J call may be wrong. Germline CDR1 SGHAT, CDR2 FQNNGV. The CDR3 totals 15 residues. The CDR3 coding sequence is TGTGCCAGCAGCTTAGAGCTAGCGGGGCCCAATGAGCAGTTCTTC. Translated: CASSLELAGPNEQFF.

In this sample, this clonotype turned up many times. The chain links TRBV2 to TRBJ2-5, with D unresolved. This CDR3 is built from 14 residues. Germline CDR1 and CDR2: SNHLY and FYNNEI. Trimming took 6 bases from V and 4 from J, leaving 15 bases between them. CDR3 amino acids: CASRRNIWGETQYF. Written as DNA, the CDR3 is TGTGCCAGCAGGAGGAATATCTGGGGAGAGACCCAGTACTTC.

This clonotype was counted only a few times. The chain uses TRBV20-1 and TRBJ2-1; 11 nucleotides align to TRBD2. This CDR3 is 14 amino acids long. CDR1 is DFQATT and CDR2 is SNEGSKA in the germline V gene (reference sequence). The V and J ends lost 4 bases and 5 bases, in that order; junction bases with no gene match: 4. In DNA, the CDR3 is TGCAGTGCTAATGGACTAGCGGGCCACAATGAGCAGTTCTTC. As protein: CSANGLAGHNEQFF.

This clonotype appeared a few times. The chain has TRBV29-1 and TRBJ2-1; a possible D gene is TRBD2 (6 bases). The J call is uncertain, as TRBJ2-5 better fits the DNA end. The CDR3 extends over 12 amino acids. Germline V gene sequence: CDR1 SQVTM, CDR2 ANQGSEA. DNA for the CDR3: TGCAGCGTTGTTGGGGGGCAAGAGACCCAGTACTTC. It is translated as CSVVGGQETQYF.

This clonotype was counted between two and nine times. The CDR3 protein is CASSPRGLQPQHF. CDR3 in DNA: TGTGCCAGCAGCCCTAGGGGGCTTCAGCCCCAGCATTTT. The chain links TRBV7-6 to TRBJ1-5; 7 bases line up with TRBD1. Looked up from germline, CDR1 is SGHVS and CDR2 is FNYEAQ. The trim removed 5 bases at V and 6 bases at J, leaving 4 bases unmatched. The CDR3 loop spans 13 amino acids.

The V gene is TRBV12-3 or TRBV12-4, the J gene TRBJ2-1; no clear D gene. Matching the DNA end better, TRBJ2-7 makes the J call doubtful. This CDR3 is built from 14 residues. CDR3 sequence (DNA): TGTGCCAGCAGTGTATCGGGTGAAGGCTACGAGCAGTACTTC. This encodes CASSVSGEGYEQYF.

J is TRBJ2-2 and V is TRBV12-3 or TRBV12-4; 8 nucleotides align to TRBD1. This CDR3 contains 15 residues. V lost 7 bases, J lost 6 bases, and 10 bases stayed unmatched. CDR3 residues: CASTSTGEVAGELFF. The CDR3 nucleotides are TGTGCCAGCACCTCGACAGGGGAGGTGGCCGGGGAGCTGTTTTTT.

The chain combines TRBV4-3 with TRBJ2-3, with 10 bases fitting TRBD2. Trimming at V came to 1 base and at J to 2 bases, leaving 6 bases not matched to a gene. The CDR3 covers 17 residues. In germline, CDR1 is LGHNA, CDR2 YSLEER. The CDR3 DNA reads TGCGCCAGCAGCCAAGCAACTAGCGGGGAATACACAGATACGCAGTATTTT. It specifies CASSQATSGEYTDTQYF.

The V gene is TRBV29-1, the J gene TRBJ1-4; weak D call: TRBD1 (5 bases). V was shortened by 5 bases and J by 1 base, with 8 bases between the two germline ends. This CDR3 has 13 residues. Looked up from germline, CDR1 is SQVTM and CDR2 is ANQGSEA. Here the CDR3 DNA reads TGCAGCGTTCTCAGGGAAACTAATGAAAAACTGTTTTTT. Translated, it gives CSVLRETNEKLFF.

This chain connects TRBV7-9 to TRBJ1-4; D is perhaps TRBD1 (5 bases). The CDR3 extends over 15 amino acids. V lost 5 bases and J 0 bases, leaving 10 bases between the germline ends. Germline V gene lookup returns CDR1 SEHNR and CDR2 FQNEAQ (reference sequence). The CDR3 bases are TGTGCCAGCAGCCAGGGCCAGCCAACTAATGAAAAACTGTTTTTT. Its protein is CASSQGQPTNEKLFF.

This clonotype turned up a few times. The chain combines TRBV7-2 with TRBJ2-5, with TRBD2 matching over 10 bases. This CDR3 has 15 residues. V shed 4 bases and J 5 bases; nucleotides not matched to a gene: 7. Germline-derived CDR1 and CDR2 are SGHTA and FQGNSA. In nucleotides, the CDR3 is TGTGCCAGCAGCTCTAGCGGGAGAGGAGGGGAGACCCAGTACTTC. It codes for CASSSSGRGGETQYF.

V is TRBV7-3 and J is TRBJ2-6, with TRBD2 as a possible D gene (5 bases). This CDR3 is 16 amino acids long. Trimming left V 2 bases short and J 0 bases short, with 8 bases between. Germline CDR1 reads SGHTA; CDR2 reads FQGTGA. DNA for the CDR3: TGTGCCAGCAGCTTACTGGGGAGCTCTGGGGCCAACGTCCTGACTTTC. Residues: CASSLLGSSGANVLTF.

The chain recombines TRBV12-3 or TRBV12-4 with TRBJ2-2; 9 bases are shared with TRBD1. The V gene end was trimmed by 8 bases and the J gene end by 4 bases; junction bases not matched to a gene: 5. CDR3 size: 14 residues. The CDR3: CASADRGFTGELFF. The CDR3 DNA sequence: TGTGCCAGCGCAGACAGGGGGTTCACCGGGGAGCTGTTTTTT.

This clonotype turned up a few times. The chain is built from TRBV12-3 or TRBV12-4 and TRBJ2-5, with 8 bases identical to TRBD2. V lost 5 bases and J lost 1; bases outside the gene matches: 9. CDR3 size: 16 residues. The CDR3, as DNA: TGTGCCAGCAGTATGGGACTAGGCGGGGGCCAAGAGACCCAGTACTTC. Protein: CASSMGLGGGQETQYF.

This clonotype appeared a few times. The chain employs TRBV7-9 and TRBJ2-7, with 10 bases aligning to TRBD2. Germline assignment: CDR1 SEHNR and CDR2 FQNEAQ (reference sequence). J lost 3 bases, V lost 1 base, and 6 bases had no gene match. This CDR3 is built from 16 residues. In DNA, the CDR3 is TGTGCCAGCAGCTTAGAATCAGCGGGAGGGAACTACGAGCAGTACTTC. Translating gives CASSLESAGGNYEQYF.

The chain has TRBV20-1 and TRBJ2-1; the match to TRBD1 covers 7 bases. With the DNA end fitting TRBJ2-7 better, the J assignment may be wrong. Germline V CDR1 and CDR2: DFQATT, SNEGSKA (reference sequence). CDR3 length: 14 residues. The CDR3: CSDYGTVLTYEQYF. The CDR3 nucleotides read TGCAGTGATTACGGGACAGTTCTAACCTACGAGCAGTACTTC.

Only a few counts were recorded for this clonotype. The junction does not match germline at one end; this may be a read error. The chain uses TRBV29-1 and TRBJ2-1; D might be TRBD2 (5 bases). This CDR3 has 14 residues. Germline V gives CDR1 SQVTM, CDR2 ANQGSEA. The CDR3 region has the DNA TGCAGCGTTGAAGCTGATACGAGAGGGAGTGAGCAGCTCTTC. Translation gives CSVEADTRGSEQLF.

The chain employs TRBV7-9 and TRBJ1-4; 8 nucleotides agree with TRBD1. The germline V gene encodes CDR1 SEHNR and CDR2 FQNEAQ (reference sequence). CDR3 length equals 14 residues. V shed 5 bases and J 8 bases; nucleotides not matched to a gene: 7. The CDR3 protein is CASSLGTGKEKLFF. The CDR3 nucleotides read TGTGCCAGCAGCCTCGGGACAGGCAAGGAAAAACTGTTTTTT.

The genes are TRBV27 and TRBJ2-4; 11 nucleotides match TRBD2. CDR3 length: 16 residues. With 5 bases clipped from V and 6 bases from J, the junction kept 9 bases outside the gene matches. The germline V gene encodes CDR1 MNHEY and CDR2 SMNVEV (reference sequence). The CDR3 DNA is TGTGCCAGCAGTCCCTATTCCGGGACTAGCGGAAACATTCAGTACTTC. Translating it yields CASSPYSGTSGNIQYF.